This TCR beta chain emerged from a study of cytomegalovirus exposure and HLA in healthy donors. Study context: There were some 81 million unique TCRs (from HLA-typed donors) in an early data release. General observations from the study: When presence/absence was analysed, sequencing depth was taken to be roughly uniform across donors. Researchers reported in a later analysis that a missense DCLRE1C variant was tied to TCR beta V- and J-gene trimming. Within an earlier analysis, most TCR beta V segments proved productive either about 87% or about 30% of the time.

To note about this clone: Its antigen is not known.

The study ran its PCR with 60 Vbeta and 13 Jbeta primers. Some clones are missing from TCRdb's copy, which holds only in-frame ones; the method was immunoSEQ multiplex PCR. This table has approximately 180,000 clones, 65% to 80% appearing once. The CDR3 loop spans 14 amino acids. Germline loops: CDR1 MGHDK, CDR2 SYGVNS. V shed 5 bases and J shed 4 bases, with 14 bases lying between them. The sequencing sample was made of PBMCs. The chain uses TRBV25-1 and TRBJ1-1; D uncertain. This clonotype was sampled from a woman in her forties in good health and CMV-seronegative. DNA of the CDR3: TGTGCCAGCAGTTTACACGGGGTTGGCACTGAAGCTTTCTTT. Encoded protein: CASSLHGVGTEAFF.